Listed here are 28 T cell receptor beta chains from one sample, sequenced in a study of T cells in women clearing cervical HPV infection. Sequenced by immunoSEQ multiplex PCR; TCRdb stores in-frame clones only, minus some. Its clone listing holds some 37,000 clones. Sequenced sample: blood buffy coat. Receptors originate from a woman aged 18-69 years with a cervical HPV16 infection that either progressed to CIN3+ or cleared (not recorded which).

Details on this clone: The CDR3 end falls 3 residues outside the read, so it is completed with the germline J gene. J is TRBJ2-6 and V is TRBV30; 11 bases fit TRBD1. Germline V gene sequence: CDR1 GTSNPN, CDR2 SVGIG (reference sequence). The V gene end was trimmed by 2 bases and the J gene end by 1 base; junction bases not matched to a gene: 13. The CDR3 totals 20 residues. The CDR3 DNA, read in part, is TGTGCCTGGAGTAGTTCGGGACAGGGGGGCTCCCTTTCTGGGGCCAACGTC. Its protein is CAWSSSGQGGSLSGANV. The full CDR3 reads CAWSSSGQGGSLSGANVLTF.

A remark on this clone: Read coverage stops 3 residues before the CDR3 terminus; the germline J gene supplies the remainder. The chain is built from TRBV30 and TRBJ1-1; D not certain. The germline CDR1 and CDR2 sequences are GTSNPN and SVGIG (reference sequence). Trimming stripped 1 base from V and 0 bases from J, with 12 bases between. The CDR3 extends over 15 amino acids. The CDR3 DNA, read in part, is TGTGCCTGGAGTGCCCGGGGAGGGCTGAACACTGAA. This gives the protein CAWSARGGLNTE. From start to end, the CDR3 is CAWSARGGLNTEAFF.

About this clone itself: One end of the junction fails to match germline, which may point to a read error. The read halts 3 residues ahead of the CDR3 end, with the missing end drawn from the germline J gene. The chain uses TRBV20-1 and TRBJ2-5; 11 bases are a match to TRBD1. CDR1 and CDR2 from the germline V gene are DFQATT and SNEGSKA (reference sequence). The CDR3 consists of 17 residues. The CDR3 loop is CSTSRVSGTGGRETQYF. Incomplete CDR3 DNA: TGCAGTACTAGTAGGGTCTCCGGGACAGGGGGGCGAGAGACC.

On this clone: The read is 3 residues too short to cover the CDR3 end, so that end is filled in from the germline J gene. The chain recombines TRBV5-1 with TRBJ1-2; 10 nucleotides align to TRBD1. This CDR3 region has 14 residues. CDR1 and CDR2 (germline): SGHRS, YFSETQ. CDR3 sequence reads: CASSLGDRGYGYTF. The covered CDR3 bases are TGCGCCAGCAGCTTGGGGGACAGGGGTTACGGC.

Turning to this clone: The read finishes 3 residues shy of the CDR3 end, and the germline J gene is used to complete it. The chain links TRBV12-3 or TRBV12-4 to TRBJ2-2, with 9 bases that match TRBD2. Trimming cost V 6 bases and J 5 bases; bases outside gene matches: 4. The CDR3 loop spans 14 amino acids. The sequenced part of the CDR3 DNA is TGTGCCAGCAGCCTAGCGGGGTGGACCGGGGAG. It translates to CASSLAGWTGE. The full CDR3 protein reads CASSLAGWTGELFF.

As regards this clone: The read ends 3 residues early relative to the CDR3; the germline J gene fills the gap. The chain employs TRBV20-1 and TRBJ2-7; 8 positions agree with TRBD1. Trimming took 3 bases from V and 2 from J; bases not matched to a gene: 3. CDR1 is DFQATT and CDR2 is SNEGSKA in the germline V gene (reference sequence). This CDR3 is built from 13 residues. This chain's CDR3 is CSASGQGPYEQYF. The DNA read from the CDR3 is TGCAGTGCTAGCGGACAGGGCCCCTACGAG.

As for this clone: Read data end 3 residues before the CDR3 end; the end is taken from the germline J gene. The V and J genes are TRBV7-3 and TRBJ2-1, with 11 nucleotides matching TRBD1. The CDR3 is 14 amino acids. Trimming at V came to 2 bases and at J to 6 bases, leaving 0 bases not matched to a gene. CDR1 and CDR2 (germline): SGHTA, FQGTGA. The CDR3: CASSLGTGGNEQFF. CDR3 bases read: TGTGCCAGCAGCTTAGGGACAGGGGGCAATGAG.

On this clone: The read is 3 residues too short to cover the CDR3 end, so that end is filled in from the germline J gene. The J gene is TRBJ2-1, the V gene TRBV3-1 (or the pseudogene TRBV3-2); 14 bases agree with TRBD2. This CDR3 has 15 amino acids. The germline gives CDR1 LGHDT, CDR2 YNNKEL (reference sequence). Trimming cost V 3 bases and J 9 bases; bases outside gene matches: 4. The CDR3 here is CASSQRLAGGREQFF. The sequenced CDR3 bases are TGTGCCAGCAGCCAGCGACTAGCGGGAGGGCGTGAG.

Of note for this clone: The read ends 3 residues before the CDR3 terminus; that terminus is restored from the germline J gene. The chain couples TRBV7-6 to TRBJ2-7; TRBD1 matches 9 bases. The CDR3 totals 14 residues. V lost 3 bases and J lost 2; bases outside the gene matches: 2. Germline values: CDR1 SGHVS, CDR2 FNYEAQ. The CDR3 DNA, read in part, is TGTGCCAGCAGCTTCGGACAGGGGCCCTACGAG. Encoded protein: CASSFGQGPYE. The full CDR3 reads CASSFGQGPYEQYF.

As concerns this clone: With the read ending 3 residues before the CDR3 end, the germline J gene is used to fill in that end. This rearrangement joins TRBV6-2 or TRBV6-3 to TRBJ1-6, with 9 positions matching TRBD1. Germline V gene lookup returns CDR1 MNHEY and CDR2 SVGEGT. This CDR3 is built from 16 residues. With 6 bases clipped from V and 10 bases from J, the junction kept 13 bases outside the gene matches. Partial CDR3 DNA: TGTGCCAGCAGCCTCCTCCGGGACAGGGCTAGCTCACCC. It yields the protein CASSLLRDRASSP. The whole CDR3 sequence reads CASSLLRDRASSPLHF.

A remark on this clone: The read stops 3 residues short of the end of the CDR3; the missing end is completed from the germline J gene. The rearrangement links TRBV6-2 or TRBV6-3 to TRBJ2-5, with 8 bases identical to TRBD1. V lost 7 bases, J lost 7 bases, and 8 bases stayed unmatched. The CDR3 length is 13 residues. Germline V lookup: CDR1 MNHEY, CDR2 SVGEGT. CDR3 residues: CASTDRGVGTQYF. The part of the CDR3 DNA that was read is TGTGCCAGCACCGACAGGGGAGTGGGGACC.

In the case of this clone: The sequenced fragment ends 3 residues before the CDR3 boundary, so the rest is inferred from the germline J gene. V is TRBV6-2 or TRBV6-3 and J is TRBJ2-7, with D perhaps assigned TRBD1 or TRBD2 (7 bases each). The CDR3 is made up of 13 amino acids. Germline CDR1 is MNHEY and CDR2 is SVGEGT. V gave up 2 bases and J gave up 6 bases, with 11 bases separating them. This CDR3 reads CASSYDREGEQYF. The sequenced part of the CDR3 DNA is TGTGCCAGCAGTTACGACAGGGAGGGCGAG.

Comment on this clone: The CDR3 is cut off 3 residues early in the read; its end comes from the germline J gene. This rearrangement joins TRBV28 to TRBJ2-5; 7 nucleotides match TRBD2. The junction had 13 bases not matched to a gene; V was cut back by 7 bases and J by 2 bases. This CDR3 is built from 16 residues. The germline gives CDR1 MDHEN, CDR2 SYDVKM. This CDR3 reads CASTSPLAEQQETQYF. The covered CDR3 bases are TGTGCCAGCACCTCCCCTCTAGCGGAGCAACAAGAGACC. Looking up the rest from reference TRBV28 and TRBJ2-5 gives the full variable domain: DVKVTQSSRYLVKRTGEKVFLECVQDMDHENMFWYRQDPGLGLRLIYFSYDVKMKEKGDIPEGYSVSREKKERFSLILESASTNQTSMYLCASTSPLAEQQETQYFGPGTRLLVL.

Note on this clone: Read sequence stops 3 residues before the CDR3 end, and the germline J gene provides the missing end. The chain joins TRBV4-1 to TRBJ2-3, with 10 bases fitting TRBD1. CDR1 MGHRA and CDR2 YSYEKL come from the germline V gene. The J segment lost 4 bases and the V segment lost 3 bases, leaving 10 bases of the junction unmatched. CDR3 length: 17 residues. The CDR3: CASSQDPGTGASDTQYF. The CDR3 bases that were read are TGCGCCAGCAGCCAGGATCCCGGGACAGGGGCGTCAGATACG.

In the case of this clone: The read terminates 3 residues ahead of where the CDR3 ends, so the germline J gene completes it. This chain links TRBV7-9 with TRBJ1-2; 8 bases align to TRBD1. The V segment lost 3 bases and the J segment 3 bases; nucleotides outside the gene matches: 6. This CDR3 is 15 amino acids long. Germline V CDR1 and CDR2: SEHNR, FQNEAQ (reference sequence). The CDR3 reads CASSFTQGAYYGYTF. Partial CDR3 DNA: TGTGCCAGCAGCTTCACCCAGGGGGCCTACTATGGC.

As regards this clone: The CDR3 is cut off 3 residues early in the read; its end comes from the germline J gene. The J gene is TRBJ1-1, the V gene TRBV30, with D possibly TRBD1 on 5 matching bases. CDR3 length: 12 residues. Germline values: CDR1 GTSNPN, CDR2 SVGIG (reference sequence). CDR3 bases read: TGTGCCTGGAGTGCATCGGGGGTCGAA. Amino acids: CAWSASGVE. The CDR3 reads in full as CAWSASGVEAFF.

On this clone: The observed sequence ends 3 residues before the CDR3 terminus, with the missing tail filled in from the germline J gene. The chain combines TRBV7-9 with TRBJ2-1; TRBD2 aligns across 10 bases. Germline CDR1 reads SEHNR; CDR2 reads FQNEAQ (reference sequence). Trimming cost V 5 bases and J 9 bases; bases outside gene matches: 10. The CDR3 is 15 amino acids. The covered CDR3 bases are TGTGCCAGCAGCCCCCAGCGGGGGGGCCAGATTGAG. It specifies CASSPQRGGQIE. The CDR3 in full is CASSPQRGGQIEQFF.

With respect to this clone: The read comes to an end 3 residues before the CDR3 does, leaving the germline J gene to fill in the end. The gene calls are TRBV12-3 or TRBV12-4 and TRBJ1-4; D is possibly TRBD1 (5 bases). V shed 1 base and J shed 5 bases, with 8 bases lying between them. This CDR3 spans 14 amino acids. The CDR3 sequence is CASSLGQRNEKLFF. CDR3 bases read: TGTGCCAGCAGTTTAGGACAGCGAAATGAAAAA.

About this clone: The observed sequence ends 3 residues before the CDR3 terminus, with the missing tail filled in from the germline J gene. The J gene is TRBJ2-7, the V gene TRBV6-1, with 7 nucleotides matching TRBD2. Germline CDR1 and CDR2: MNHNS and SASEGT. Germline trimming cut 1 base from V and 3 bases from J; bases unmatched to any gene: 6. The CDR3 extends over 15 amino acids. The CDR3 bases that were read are TGTGCCAGCAGTGAAGAAACTAGCGCCCGCTACGAG. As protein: CASSEETSARYE. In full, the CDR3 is CASSEETSARYEQYF.

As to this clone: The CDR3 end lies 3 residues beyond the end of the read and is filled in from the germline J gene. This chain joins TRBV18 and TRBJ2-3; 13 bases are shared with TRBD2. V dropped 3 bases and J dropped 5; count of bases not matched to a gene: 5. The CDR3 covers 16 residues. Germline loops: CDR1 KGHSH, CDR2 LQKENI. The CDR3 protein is CASSPDGLAGVDTQYF. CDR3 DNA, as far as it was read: TGTGCCAGCTCACCCGACGGACTAGCGGGGGTAGATACG.

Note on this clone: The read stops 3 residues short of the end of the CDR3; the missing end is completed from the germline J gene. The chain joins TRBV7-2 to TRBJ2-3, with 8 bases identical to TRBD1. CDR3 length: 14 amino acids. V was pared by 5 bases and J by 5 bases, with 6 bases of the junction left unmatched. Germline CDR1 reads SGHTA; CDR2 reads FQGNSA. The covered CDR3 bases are TGTGCCAGCAGCGGGACAGGACGTTTAGATACG. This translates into CASSGTGRLDT. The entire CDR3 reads CASSGTGRLDTQYF.

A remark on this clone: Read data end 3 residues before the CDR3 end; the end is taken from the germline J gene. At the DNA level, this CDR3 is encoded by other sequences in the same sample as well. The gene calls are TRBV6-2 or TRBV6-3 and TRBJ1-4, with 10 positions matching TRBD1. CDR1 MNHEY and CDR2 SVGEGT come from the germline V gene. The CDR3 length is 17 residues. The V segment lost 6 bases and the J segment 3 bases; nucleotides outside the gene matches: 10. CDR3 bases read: TGTGCCAGCAGCGATCCGGGACAGGGGCTCTCTAATGAAAAA. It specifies CASSDPGQGLSNEK. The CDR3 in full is CASSDPGQGLSNEKLFF.

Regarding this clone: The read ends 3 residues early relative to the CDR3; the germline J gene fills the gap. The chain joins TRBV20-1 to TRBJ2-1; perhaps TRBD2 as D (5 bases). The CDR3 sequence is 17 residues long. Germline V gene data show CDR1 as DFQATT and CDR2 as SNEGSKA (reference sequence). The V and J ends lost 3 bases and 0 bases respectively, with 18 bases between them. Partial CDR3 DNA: TGCAGTGCTAGCTACCCCCAGCGGCGTATCTCCTACAATGAG. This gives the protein CSASYPQRRISYNE. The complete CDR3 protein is CSASYPQRRISYNEQFF.

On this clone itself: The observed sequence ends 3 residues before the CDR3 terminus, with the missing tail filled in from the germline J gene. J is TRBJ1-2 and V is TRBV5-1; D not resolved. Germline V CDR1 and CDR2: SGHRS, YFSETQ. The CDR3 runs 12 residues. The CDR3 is CASSPNYDGYTF. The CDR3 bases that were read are TGCGCAAGCTCGCCTAATTATGATGGC.

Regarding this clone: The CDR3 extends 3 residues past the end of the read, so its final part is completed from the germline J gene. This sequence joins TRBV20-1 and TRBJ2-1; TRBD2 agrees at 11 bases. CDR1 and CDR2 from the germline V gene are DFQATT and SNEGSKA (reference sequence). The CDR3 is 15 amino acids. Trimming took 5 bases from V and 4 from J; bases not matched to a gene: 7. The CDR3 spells CSAHLAGGPYNEQFF. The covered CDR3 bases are TGCAGTGCTCACCTAGCGGGAGGCCCTTACAATGAG.

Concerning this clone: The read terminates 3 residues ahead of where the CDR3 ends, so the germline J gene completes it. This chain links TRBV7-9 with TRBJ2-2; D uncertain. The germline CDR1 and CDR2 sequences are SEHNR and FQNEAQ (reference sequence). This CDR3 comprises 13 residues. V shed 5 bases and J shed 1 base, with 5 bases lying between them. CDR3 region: CASSLKNTGELFF. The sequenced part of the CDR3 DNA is TGTGCCAGCAGCCTAAAGAACACCGGGGAG.

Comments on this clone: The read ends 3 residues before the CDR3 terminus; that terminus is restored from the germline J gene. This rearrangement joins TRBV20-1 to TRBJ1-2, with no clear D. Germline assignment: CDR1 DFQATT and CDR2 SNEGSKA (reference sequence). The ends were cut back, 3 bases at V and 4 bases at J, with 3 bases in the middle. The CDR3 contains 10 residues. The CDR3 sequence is CSASIYGYTF. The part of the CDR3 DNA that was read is TGCAGTGCTAGTATCTATGGC.

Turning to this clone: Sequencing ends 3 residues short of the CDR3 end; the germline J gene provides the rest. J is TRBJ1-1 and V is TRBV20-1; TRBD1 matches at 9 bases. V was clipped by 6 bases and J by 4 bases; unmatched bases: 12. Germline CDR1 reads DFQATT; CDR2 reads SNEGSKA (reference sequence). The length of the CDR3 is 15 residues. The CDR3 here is CSAPNALTGGTEAFF. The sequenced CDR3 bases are TGCAGTGCCCCGAACGCATTGACAGGGGGCACTGAA.